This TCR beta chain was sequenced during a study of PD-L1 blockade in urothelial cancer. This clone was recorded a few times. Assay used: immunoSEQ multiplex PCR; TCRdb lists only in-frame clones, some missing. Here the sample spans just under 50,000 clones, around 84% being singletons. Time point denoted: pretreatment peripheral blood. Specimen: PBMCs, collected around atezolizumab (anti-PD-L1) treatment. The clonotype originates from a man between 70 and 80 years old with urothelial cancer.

CDR3 amino acids: CASSSGTGMGTEAFF. In nucleotides, the CDR3 is TGTGCCAGCAGCTCCGGGACAGGGATGGGCACTGAAGCTTTCTTT. The chain combines TRBV6-5 with TRBJ1-1; 9 bases are a match to TRBD1. Germline CDR1 and CDR2: MNHEY and SVGAGI. The CDR3 sequence is 15 residues long. V lost 6 bases and J lost 4; bases outside the gene matches: 9.